This paragraph covers one TCR beta chain sequence. Its specificity is not known. The source of the sample is a study of cytotoxic CD8 clonotypes in ibrutinib-treated CLL. Study-wide context: Response sampling took place at median roughly 12 months of treatment, range 6 to 36. Whole-study results and caveats: Researchers report that baseline clonality outpaced age-matched healthy donors and tracked circulating CD8+ T-cell counts.

Depths of 1 in 200,000 to 1 in 1 million T cells were the sequencing target. Profiled with immunoSEQ multiplex PCR; TCRdb holds only in-frame clones, not every one. The sample has hundreds of thousands of clones, 70% seen once. Sequenced material: PBMCs, taken after 24 months of ibrutinib treatment. This TCR derives from a human donor with chronic lymphocytic leukemia.

The CDR3 here is CASSSPDGYNEQFF. The CDR3 DNA is TGTGCCAGCAGTTCCCCTGACGGATACAATGAGCAGTTCTTC. The chain recombines TRBV28 with TRBJ2-1; D gene uncertain. The V end was cut by 4 bases, the J end by 4 bases, with 11 bases between. This CDR3 is built from 14 residues. Germline assignment: CDR1 MDHEN and CDR2 SYDVKM.